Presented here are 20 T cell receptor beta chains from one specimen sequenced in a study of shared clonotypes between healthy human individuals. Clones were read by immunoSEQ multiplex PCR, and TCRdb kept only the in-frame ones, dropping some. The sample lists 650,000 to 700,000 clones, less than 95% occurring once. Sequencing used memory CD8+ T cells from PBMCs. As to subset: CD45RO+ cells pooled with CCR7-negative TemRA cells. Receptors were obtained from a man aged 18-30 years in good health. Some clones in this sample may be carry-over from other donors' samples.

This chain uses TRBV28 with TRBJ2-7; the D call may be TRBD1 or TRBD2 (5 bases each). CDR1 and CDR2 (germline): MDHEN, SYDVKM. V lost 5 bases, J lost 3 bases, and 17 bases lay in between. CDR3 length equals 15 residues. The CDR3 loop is CASSPSGAPVYEQYF. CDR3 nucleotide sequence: TGTGCCAGCAGTCCATCCGGGGCCCCGGTCTACGAGCAGTACTTC. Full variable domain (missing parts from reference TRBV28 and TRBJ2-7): DVKVTQSSRYLVKRTGEKVFLECVQDMDHENMFWYRQDPGLGLRLIYFSYDVKMKEKGDIPEGYSVSREKKERFSLILESASTNQTSMYLCASSPSGAPVYEQYFGPGTRLTVT.

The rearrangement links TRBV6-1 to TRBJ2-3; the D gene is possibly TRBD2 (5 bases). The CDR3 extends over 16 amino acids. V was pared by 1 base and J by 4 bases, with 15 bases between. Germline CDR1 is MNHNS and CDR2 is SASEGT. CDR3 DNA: TGTGCCAGCAGTGAAGTACGGCTCCTTAGCGCAGATACGCAGTATTTT. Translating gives CASSEVRLLSADTQYF.

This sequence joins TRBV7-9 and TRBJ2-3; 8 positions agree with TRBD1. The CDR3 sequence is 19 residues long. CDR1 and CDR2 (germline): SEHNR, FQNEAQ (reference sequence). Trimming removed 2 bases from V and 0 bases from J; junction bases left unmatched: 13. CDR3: CASSLPRTGLPDSTDTQYF. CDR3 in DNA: TGTGCCAGCAGCTTACCGAGGACAGGGTTGCCGGATAGCACAGATACGCAGTATTTT.

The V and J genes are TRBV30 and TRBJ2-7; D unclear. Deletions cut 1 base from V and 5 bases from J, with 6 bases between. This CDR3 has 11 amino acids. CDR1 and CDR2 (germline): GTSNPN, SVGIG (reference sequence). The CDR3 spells CAWSDPDEQYF. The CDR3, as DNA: TGTGCCTGGAGTGACCCGGACGAGCAGTACTTC.

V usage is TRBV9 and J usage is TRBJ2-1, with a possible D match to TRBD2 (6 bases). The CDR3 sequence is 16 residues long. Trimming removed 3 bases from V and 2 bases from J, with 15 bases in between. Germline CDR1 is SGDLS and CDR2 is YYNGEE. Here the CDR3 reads CASSAQGGVAYNEQFF. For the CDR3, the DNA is TGTGCCAGCAGCGCCCAAGGCGGGGTTGCCTACAATGAGCAGTTCTTC.

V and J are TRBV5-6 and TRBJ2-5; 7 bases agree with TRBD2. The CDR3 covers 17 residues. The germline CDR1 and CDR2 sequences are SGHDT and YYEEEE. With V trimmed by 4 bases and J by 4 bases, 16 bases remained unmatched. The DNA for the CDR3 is TGTGCCAGCAGCCGGGTGAGGCTAGCGGTTACTAGAGAGACCCAGTACTTC. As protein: CASSRVRLAVTRETQYF.

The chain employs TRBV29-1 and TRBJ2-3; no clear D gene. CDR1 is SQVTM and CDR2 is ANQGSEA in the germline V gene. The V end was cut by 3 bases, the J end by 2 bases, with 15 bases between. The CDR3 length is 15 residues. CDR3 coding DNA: TGCAGCGTTGACGTCCAGCGCAGCATCACAGATACGCAGTATTTT. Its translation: CSVDVQRSITDTQYF.

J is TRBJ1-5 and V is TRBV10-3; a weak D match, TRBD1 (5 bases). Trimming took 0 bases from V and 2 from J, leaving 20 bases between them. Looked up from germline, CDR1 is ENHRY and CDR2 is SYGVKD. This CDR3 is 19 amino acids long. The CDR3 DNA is TGTGCCATCAGTGAGTCGAAAGGCGAGGGGATGAGTGGCAATCAGCCCCAGCATTTT. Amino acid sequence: CAISESKGEGMSGNQPQHF.

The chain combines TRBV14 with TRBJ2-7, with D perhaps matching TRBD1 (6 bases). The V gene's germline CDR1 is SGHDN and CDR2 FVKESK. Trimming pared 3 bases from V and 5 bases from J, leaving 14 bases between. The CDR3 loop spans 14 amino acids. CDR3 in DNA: TGTGCCAGCAGCCACGGACAGTTTTCCCACGAGCAGTACTTC. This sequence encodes CASSHGQFSHEQYF. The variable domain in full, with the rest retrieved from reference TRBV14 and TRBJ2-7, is EAGVTQFPSHSVIEKGQTVTLRCDPISGHDNLYWYRRVMGKEIKFLLHFVKESKQDESGMPNNRFLAERTGGTYSTLKVQPAELEDSGVYFCASSHGQFSHEQYFGPGTRLTVT.

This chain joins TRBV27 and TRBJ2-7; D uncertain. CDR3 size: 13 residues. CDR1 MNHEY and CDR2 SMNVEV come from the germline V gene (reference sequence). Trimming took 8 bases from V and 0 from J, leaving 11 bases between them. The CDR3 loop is CASCSSTSYEQYF. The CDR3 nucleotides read TGTGCCAGCTGCTCGTCGACCTCCTACGAGCAGTACTTC.

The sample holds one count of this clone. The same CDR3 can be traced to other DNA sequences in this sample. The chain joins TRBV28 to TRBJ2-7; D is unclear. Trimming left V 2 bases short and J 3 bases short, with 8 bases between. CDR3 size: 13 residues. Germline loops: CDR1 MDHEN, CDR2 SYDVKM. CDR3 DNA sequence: TGTGCCAGCAGTTTACGCGGCCTCTACGAGCAGTACTTC. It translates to CASSLRGLYEQYF.

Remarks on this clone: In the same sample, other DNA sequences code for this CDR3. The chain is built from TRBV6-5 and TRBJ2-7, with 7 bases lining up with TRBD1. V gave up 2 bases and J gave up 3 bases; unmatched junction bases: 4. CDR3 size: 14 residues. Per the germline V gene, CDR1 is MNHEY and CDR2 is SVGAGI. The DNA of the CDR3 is TGTGCCAGCAGTTACGGGGCAGGGGGCTACGAGCAGTACTTC. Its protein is CASSYGAGGYEQYF.

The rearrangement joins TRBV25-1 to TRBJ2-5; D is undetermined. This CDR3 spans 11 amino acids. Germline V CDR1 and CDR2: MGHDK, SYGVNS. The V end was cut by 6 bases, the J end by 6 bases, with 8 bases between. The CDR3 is CASSRGQTQYF. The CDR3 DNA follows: TGTGCCAGCAGCCGCGGACAGACCCAGTACTTC.

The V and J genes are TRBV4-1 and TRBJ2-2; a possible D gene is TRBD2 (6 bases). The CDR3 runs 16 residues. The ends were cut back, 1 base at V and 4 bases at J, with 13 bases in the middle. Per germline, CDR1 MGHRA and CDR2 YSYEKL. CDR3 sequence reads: CASSQARQEGTGELFF. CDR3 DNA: TGCGCCAGCAGCCAAGCGAGGCAGGAGGGCACCGGGGAGCTGTTTTTT.

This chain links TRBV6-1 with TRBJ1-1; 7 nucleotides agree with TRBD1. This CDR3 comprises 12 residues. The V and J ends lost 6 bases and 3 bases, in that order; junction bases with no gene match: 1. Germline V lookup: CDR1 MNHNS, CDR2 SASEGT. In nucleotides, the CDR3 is TGTGCCAGCAGACAGGGGTACACTGAAGCTTTCTTT. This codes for CASRQGYTEAFF.

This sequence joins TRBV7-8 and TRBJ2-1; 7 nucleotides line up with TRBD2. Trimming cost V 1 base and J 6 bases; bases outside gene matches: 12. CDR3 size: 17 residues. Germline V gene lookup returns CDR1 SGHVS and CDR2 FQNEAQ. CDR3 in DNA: TGTGCCAGCAGCTTAGTTTTGGTGGGAGGGCCGGTCAATGAGCAGTTCTTC. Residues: CASSLVLVGGPVNEQFF.

The CDR3 sequence: CASSPASNEQFF. As DNA, the CDR3 is TGCGCCAGCAGCCCTGCCAGCAATGAGCAGTTCTTC. The chain combines TRBV4-1 with TRBJ2-1, with D unclear. The length of the CDR3 is 12 residues. Germline V gives CDR1 MGHRA, CDR2 YSYEKL. V was pared by 4 bases and J by 6 bases, with 7 bases between.

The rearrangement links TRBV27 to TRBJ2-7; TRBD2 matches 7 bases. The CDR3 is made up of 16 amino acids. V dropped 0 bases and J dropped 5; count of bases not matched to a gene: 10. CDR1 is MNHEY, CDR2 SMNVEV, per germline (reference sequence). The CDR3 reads CASSLSPVGGLDEQYF. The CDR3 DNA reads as TGTGCCAGCAGTTTATCCCCGGTGGGGGGGTTGGACGAGCAGTACTTC.

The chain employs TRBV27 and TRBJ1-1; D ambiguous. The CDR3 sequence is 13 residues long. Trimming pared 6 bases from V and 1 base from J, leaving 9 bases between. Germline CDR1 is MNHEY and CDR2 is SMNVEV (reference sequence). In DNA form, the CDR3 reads TGTGCCAGCAGGTGTGAGAAGAACACTGAAGCTTTCTTT. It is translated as CASRCEKNTEAFF.

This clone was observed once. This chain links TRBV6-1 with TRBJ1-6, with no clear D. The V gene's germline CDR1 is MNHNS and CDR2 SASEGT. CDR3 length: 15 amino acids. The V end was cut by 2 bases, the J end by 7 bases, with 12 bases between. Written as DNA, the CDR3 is TGTGCCAGCAGTGAAAGCCTTTTCTGGAATTCACCCCTCCACTTT. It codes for CASSESLFWNSPLHF.